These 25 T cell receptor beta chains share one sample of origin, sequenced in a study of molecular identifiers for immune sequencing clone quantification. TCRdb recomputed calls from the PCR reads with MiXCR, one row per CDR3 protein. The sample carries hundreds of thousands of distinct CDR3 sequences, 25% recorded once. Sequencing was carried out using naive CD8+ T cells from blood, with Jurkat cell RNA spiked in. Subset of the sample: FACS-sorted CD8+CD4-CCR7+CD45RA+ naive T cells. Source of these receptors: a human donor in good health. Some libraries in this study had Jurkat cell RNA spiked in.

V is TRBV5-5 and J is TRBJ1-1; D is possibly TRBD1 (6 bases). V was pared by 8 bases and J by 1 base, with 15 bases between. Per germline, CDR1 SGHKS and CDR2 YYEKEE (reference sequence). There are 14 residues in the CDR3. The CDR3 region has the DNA TGTGCCAGTGGGTTGGGACATTCGAACACTGAAGCTTTCTTT. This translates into CASGLGHSNTEAFF.

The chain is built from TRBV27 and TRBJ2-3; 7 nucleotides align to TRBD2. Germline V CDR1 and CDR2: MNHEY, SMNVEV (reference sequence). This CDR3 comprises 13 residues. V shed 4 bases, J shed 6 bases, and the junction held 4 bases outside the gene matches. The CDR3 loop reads CASSSGLVDTQYF. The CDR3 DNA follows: TGTGCCAGCAGTTCAGGACTAGTGGATACGCAGTATTTT.

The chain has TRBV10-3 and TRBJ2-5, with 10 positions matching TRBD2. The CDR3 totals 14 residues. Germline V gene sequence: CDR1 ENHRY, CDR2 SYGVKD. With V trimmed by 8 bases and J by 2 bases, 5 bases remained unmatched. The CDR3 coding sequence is TGTGCCATCGGCCCACTAGCGGGGCAAGAGACCCAGTACTTC. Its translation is CAIGPLAGQETQYF.

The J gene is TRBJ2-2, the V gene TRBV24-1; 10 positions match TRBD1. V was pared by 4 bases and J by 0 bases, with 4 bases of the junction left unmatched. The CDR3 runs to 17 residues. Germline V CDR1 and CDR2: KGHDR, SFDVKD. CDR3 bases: TGTGCCACCAGTGAACCCGGACAGGGGGCGAACACCGGGGAGCTGTTTTTT. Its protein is CATSEPGQGANTGELFF.

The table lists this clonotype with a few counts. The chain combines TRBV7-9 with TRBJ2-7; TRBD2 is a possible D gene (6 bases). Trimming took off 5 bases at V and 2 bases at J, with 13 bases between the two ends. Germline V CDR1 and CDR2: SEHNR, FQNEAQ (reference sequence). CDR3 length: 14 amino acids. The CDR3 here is CASSPAGTTYEQYF. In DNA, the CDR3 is TGTGCCAGCAGCCCAGCGGGCACGACCTACGAGCAGTACTTC.

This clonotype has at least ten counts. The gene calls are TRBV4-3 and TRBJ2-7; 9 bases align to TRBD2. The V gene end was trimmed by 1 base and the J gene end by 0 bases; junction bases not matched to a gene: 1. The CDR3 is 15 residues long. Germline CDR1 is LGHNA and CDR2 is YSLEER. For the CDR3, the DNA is TGCGCCAGCAGCCAAGGACTAGCGGTCTCCTACGAGCAGTACTTC. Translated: CASSQGLAVSYEQYF.

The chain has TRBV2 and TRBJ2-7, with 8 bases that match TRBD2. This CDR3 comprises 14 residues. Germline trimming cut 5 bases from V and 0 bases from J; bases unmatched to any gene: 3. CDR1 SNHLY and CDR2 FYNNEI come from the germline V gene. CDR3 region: CASSRRGDSYEQYF. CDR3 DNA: TGTGCCAGCAGTAGGCGGGGGGACTCCTACGAGCAGTACTTC.

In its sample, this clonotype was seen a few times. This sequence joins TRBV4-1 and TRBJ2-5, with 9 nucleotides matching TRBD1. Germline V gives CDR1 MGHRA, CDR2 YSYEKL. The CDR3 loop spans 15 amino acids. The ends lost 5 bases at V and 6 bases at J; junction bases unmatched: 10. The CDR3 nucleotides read TGCGCCAGCAGCGGACGGACAGGGGAGGCGAAGACCCAGTACTTC. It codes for CASSGRTGEAKTQYF.

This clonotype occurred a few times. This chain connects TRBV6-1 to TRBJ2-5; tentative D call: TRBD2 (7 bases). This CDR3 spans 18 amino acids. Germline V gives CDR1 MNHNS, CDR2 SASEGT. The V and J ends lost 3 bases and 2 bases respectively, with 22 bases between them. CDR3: CASSETEWGGGGQETQYF. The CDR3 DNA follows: TGTGCCAGCAGTGAGACCGAGTGGGGCGGGGGCGGTCAAGAGACCCAGTACTTC.

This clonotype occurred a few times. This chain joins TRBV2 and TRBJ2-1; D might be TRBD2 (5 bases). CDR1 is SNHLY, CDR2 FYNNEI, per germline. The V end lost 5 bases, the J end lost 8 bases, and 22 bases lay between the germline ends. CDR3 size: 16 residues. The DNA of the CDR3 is TGTGCCAGCAGTCCTCCCATATTAAAACTAGGGTATGAGCAGTTCTTC. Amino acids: CASSPPILKLGYEQFF.

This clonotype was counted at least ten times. The CDR3 is CASYTGGPQPQHF. In DNA form, the CDR3 reads TGCGCCAGCTATACCGGGGGGCCTCAGCCCCAGCATTTT. This sequence joins TRBV23-1 and TRBJ1-5; possible D gene TRBD1, 6 bases. Being an ORF, TRBV23-1 has a function that is uncertain. The CDR3 totals 13 residues. With 8 bases removed from V and 6 bases from J, the gap between germline ends came to 14 bases.

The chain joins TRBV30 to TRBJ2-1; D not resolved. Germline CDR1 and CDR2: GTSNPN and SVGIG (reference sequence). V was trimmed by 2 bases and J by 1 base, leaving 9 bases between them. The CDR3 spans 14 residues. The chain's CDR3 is CAWSLGFSYNEQFF. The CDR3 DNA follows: TGTGCCTGGAGTTTAGGTTTTTCCTACAATGAGCAGTTCTTC.

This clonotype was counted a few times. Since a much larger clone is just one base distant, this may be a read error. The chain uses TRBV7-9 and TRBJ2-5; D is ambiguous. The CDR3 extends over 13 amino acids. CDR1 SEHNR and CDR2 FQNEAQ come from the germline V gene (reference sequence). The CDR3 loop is CANSHGSHETQYF. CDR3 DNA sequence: TGTGCCAACAGCCACGGGTCTCACGAGACCCAGTACTTC.

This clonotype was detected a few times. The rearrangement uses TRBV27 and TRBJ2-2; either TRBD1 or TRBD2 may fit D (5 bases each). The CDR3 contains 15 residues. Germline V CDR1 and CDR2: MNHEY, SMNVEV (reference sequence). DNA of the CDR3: TGTGCGACCTTTACGAGAGGGGCGAACACCGGGGAGCTGTTTTTT. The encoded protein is CATFTRGANTGELFF.

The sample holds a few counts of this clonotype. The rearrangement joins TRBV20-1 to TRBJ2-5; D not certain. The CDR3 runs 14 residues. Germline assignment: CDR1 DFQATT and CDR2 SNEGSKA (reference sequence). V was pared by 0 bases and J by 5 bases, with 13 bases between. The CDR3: CSAREAVAGETQYF. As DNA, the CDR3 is TGCAGTGCTAGAGAGGCCGTCGCTGGGGAGACCCAGTACTTC.

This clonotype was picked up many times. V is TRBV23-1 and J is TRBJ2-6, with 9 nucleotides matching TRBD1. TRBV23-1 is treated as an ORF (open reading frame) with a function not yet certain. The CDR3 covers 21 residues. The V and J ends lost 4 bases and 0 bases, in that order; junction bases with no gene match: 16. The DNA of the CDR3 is TGCGCCAGCAGTCCGAAAGCCCCCCAACAGGGGGCAGACTCTGGGGCCAACGTCCTGACTTTC. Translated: CASSPKAPQQGADSGANVLTF.

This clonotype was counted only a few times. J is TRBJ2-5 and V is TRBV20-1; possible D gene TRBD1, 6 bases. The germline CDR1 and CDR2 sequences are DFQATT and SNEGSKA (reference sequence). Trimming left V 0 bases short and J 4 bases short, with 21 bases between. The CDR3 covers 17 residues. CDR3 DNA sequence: TGCAGTGCTAGAGATCAAAGGGCAGGGGACGTTCGAGAGACCCAGTACTTC. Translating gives CSARDQRAGDVRETQYF.

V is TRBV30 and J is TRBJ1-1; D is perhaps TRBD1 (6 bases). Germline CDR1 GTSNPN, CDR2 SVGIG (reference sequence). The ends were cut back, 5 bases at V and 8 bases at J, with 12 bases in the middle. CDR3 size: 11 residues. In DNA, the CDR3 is TGTGCCTGGGGCGGGACACTCGAAGCTTTCTTT. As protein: CAWGGTLEAFF. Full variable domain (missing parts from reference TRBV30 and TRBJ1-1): SQTIHQWPATLVQPVGSPLSLECTVEGTSNPNLYWYRQAAGRGLQLLFYSVGIGQISSEVPQNLSASRPQDRQFILSSKKLLLSDSGFYLCAWGGTLEAFFGQGTRLTVV.

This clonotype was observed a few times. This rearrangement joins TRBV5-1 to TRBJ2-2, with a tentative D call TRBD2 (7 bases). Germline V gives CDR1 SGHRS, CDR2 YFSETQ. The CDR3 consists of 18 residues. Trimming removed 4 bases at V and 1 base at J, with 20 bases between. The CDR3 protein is CASSLRSGEGRNTGELFF. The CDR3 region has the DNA TGCGCCAGCAGCCTACGTTCAGGGGAGGGCCGGAACACCGGGGAGCTGTTTTTT.

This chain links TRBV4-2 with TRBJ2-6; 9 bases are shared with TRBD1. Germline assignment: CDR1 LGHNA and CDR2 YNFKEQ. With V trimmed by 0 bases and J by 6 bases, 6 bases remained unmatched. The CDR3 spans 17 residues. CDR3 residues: CASSQDQQGAEANVLTF. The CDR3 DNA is TGTGCCAGCAGCCAAGATCAACAGGGGGCTGAGGCCAACGTCCTGACTTTC.

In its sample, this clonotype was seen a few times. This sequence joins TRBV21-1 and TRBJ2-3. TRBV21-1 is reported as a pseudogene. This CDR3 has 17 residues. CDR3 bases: TGTGCCAGCAGCAAGGCTCTTCGGCACGTAAGCACAGATACGCAGTATTTT. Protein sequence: CASSKALRHVSTDTQYF.

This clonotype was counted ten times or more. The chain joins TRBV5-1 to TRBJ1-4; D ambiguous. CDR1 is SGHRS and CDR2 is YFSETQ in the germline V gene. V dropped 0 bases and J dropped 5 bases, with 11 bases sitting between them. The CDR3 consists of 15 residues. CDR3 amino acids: CASSLGYSMNEKLFF. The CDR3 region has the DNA TGCGCCAGCAGCTTGGGATATTCAATGAATGAAAAACTGTTTTTT.

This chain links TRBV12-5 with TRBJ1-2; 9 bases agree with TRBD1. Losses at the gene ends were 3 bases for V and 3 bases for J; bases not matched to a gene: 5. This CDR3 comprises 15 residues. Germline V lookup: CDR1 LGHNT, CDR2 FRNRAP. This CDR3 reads CASGFLTGGDYGYTF. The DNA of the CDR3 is TGTGCTAGTGGTTTTTTGACAGGGGGTGACTATGGCTACACCTTC.

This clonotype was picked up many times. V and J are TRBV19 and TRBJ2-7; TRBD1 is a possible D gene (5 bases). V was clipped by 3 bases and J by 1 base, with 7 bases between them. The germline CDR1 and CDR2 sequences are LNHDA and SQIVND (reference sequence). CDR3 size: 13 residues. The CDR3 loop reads CASSMTVSYEQYF. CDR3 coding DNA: TGTGCCAGTAGTATGACAGTATCCTACGAGCAGTACTTC.

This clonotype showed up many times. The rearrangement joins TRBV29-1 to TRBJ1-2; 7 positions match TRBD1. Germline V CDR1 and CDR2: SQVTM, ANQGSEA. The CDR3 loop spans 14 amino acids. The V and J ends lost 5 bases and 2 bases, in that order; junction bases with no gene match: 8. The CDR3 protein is CSVINRGQNYGYTF. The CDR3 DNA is TGCAGCGTTATCAACAGGGGCCAGAACTATGGCTACACCTTC.